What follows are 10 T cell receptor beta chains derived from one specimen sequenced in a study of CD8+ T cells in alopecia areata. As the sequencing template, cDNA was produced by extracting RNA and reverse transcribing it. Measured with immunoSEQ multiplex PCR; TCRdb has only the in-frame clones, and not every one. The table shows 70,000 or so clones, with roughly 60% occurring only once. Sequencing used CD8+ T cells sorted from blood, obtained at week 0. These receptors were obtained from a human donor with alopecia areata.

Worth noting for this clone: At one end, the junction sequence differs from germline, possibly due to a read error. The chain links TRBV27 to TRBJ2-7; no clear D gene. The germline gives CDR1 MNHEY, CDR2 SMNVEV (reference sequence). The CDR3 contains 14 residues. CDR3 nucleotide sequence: TGTGCCGGCAGTTTATCCCCAAACTCCTACGAGCAGTACTTC. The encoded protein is CAGSLSPNSYEQYF.

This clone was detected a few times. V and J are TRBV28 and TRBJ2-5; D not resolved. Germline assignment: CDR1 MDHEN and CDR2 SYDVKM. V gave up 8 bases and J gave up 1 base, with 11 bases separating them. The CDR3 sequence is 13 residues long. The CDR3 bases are TGTGCCAGCTCTGGGGATTCCCAAGAGACCCAGTACTTC. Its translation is CASSGDSQETQYF.

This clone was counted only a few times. CDR3 protein: CAWPPRNLNTEAFF. DNA for the CDR3: TGTGCCTGGCCCCCTAGGAATCTGAACACTGAAGCTTTCTTT. The chain carries TRBV30 and TRBJ1-1; no clear D gene. Germline CDR1 reads GTSNPN; CDR2 reads SVGIG (reference sequence). CDR3 length: 14 amino acids. V lost 5 bases, J lost 0 bases, and 13 bases lay in between.

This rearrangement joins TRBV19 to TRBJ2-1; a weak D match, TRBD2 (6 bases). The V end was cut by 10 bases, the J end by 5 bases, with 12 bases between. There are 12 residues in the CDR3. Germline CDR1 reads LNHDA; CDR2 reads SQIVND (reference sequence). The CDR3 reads CATLGGNNEQFF. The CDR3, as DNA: TGTGCCACACTCGGGGGAAACAATGAGCAGTTCTTC. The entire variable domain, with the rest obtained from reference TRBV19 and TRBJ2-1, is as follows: DGGITQSPKYLFRKEGQNVTLSCEQNLNHDAMYWYRQDPGQGLRLIYYSQIVNDFQKGDIAEGYSVSREKKESFPLTVTSAQKNPTAFYLCATLGGNNEQFFGPGTRLTVL.

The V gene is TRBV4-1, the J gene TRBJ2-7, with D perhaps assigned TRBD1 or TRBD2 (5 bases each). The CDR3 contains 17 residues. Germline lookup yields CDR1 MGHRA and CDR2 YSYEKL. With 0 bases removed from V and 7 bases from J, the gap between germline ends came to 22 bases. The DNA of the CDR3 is TGCGCCAGCAGCCAAGAACCCGGGACGACCCCTCCTTGGGAGCAGTACTTC. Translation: CASSQEPGTTPPWEQYF.

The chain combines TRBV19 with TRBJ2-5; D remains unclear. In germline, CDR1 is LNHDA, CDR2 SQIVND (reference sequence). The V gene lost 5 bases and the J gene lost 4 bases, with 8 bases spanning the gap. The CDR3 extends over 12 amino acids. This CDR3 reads CASSPEGETQYF. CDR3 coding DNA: TGTGCCAGTAGTCCGGAAGGAGAGACCCAGTACTTC.

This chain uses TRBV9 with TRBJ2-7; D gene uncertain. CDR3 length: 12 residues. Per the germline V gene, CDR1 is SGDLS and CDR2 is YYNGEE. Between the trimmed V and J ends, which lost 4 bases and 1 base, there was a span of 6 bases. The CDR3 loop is CASSTGSYEQYF. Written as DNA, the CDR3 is TGTGCCAGCAGCACCGGGTCCTACGAGCAGTACTTC.

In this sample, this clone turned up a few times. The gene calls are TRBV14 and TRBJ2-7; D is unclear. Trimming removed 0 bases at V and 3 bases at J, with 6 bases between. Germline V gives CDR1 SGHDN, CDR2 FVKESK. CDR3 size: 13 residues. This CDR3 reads CASSQDLDYEQYF. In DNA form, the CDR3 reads TGTGCCAGCAGCCAAGATTTAGACTACGAGCAGTACTTC.

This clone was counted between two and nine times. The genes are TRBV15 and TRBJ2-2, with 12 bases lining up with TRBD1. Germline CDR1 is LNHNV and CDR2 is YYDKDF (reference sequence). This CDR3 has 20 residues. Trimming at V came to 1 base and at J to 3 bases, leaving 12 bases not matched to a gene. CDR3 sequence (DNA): TGTGCCACCAGCAGAGTACCGGGACAGGGGGCACTCGGGGACACCGGGGAGCTGTTTTTT. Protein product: CATSRVPGQGALGDTGELFF.

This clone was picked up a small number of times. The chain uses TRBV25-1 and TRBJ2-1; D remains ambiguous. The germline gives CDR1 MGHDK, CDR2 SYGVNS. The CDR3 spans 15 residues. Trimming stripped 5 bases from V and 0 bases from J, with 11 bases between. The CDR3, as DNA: TGTGCCAGCAGTCCAACACGGAGCTCCTACAATGAGCAGTTCTTC. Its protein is CASSPTRSSYNEQFF. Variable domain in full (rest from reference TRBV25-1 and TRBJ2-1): EADIYQTPRYLVIGTGKKITLECSQTMGHDKMYWYQQDPGMELHLIHYSYGVNSTEKGDLSSESTVSRIRTEHFPLTLESARPSHTSQYLCASSPTRSSYNEQFFGPGTRLTVL.